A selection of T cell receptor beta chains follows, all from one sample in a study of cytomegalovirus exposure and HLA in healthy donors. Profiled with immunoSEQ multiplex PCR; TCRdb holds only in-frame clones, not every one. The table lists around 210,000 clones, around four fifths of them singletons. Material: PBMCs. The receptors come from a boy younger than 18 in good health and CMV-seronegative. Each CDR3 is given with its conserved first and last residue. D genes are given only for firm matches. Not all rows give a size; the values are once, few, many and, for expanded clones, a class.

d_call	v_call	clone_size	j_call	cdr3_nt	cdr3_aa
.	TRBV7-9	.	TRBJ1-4	TGTGCCAGCAGCTTAGGTACAACTAATGAAAAACTGTTTTTT	CASSLGTTNEKLFF
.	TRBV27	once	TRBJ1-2	TGTGCCAGCAGTTTACTGGGAGGGGGCTATGGCTACACCTTC	CASSLLGGGYGYTF
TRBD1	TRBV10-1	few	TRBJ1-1	TGCGCCAGCAGTGAGTCTCGAACAGGGGGCGATGAAGCTTTCTTT	CASSESRTGGDEAFF
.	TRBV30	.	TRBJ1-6	TGTGCCTGGAGGGCAGGGCCACTTGATTCACCCCTCCACTTT	CAWRAGPLDSPLHF
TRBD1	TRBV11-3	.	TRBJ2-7	TGTGCCAGCAGCTTAGACCCCGGGACAGGGGGCGAGCAGTACTTC	CASSLDPGTGGEQYF
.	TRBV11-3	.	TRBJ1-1	TGTGCCAGCAGTGACCGACAGAACACTGAAGCTTTCTTT	CASSDRQNTEAFF
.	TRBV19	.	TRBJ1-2	TGTGCCAGTAGTATAGATCAGGGAAGGCCCTCTGGCTACACCTTC	CASSIDQGRPSGYTF
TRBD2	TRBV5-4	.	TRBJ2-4	TGTGCCAGCAGCCCGGGGACTAGCGGGAGAGGTAACATTCAGTACTTC	CASSPGTSGRGNIQYF
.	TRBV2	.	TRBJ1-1	TGTGCCAGCTTTAGTGAGCGGAACACTGAAGCTTTCTTT	CASFSERNTEAFF
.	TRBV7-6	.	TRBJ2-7	TGTGCCAGCAGCCCGCGAGAGCCAAAAGACTTCTATTACGAGCAGTACTTC	CASSPREPKDFYYEQYF
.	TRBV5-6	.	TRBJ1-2	TGTGCCAGCAGCTTTGGTACGGGAGGCTACACCTTC	CASSFGTGGYTF
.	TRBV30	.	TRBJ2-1	TGTGCCTGGGGCTCCGCCAATGAGCAGTTCTTC	CAWGSANEQFF
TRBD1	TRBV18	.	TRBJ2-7	TGTGCCAGCTCACAGGGGACAGGGTCCTACGAGCAGTACTTC	CASSQGTGSYEQYF
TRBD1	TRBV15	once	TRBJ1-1	TGTGCCACCAGCAGAGGGATACAGGGGCATTACTGGGAAGCTTTCTTT	CATSRGIQGHYWEAFF
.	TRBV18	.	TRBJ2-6	TGTGCCAGCTCACCAAGCTGGACAGTTAAGCTCGGGCCCTCTGGGGCCAACGTCCTGACTTTC	CASSPSWTVKLGPSGANVLTF
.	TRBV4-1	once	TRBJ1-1	TGCGCCAGCAGCCAAGGGCGGAGTGCTTTCTTT	CASSQGRSAFF
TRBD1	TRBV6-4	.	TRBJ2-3	TGTGCCAGCAGTGACTCGCAGGGGGGCACAGATACGCAGTATTTT	CASSDSQGGTDTQYF
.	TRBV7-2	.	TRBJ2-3	TGTGCCAGCAGCGCACTGGGCAGGGCCACAGATACGCAGTATTTT	CASSALGRATDTQYF
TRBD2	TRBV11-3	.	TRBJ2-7	TGTGCCAGCAGCTTAGGGACTAGCGGGGGGGTCTACGAGCAGTACTTC	CASSLGTSGGVYEQYF
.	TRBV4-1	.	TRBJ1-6	TGCGCCAGCAGCCAATACTCCCGTAACCAAGATTCACCCCTCCACTTT	CASSQYSRNQDSPLHF
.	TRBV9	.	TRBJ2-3	TGTGCCAGCAGCGTAGGAGGGGCCTCGGGGGCAGATACGCAGTATTTT	CASSVGGASGADTQYF
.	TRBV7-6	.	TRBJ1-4	TGTGCCAGCAGCTTAGACTTTTTCTTTGCGGGGACCACGTCGGGTGAAAAACTGTTTTTT	CASSLDFFFAGTTSGEKLFF
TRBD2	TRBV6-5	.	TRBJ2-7	TGTGCCAGCAGAGTAAGCGGGAGGGCCCCTTACGAGCAGTACTTC	CASRVSGRAPYEQYF
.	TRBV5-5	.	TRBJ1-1	TGTGCCAGCAGCTTGGAAGGGAGGAACACTGAAGCTTTCTTT	CASSLEGRNTEAFF
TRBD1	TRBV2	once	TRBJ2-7	TGTGCCAGCAGTGAAGCGCCCTACAGGGACAGGGCCTCCTACGAGCAGTACTTC	CASSEAPYRDRASYEQYF
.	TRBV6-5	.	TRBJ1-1	TGTGCCAGCAGTTACTCGATAAGACAGAACACTGAAGCTTTCTTT	CASSYSIRQNTEAFF
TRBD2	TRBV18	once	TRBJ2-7	TGTGCCAGCTCACCTCGACTAGCGGGAACCGTTAACGAGCAGTACTTC	CASSPRLAGTVNEQYF
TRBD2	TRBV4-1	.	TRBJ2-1	TGCGCCAGCAGCCCCCACCAACTCAGCGGGGGGGCCGTCAATGAGCAGTTCTTC	CASSPHQLSGGAVNEQFF
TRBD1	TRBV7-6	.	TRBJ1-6	TGTGCCAGCAGCCTTAGGAGAGGACAGGGACTACCTAATTCACCCCTCCACTTT	CASSLRRGQGLPNSPLHF
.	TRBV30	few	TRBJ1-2	TGTGCCTGGAGTGTATGGGGGGGTGGCTACACCTTC	CAWSVWGGGYTF
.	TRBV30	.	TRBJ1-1	TGTGCCTGGAGGGGCTCGATGAACACTGAAGCTTTCTTT	CAWRGSMNTEAFF
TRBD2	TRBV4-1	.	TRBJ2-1	TGCGCCAGCAGCCAAGTACTAGCGGGGGCCAGCGATGAGCAGTTCTTC	CASSQVLAGASDEQFF
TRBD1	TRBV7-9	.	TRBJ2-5	TGTTCCAGCAGCTTAGTGGTTCGGACAGGAGGTGAGACCCAGTACTTC	CSSSLVVRTGGETQYF
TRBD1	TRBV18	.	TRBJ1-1	TGTGCCAGCGCATGGACAGGTTTGAACACTGAAGCTTTCTTT	CASAWTGLNTEAFF
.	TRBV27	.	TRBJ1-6	TGTGCCAGCAGTCCGGGACTGGCGGTTATTAGATCACCCCTCCACTTT	CASSPGLAVIRSPLHF
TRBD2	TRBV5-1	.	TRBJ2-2	TGCGCCAGCAGCCCTCGACTAGCGGGGGGGCGGGAGCTGTTTTTT	CASSPRLAGGRELFF
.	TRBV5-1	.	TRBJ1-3	TGCGCCAGCAGCTCCTACGGACAGTCCTCTGGAAACACCATATATTTT	CASSSYGQSSGNTIYF
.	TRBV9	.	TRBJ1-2	TGTGCCAGCAGCGTGTGGGGGCCGGGCGGCTATGGCTACACCTTC	CASSVWGPGGYGYTF
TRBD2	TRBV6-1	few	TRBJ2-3	TGTGCCAGCAACGTAGCGGGGGGGCCCCCAGATACGCAGTATTTT	CASNVAGGPPDTQYF
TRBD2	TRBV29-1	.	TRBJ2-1	TGCAGCGTTGAAGCGACTTCCGGGACTAGCGGGAGGATACTCTACAATGAGCAGTTCTTC	CSVEATSGTSGRILYNEQFF
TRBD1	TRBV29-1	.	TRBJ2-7	TGCAGCGTCCTGGGACAGGGATGGAACGAGCAGTACTTC	CSVLGQGWNEQYF
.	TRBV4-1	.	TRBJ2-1	TGCGCCAGCAGTGCTGATGTGACTAGCTCCTACAATGAGCAGTTCTTC	CASSADVTSSYNEQFF
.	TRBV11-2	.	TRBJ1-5	TGTGCCAGCAGCTGGGGCTGGGGGGAAAATCAGCCCCAGCATTTT	CASSWGWGENQPQHF
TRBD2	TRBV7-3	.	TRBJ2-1	TGTGCCAGCAGCACCACGACTAGCGGGGGCCCGGGGGAGCAGTTCTTC	CASSTTTSGGPGEQFF
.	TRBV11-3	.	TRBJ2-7	TGTGCCAGCAGCTTAGATCCAGGGTCATACTACGAGCAGTACTTC	CASSLDPGSYYEQYF
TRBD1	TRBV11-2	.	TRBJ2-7	TGTGCCAGCAGCTTAGATCCAGGGGGAGACGAGCAGTACTTC	CASSLDPGGDEQYF
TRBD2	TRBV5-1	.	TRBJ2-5	TGCGCCAGCAGCTTCGGGGGGCAAGAGACCCAGTACTTC	CASSFGGQETQYF
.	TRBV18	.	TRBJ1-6	TGTGCCAGCCAAGCCGCGGGAGGGATTAATTCACCCCTCCACTTT	CASQAAGGINSPLHF
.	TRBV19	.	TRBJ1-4	TGTGCCAGTAGTATAGAGGGGCTGACACTGTTTTTT	CASSIEGLTLFF
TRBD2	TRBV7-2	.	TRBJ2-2	TGTGCCAGCAGCTTAGTCGGCGGGAGGGCCGGCACCGGGGAGCTGTTTTTT	CASSLVGGRAGTGELFF
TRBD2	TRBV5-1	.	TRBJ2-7	TGCGCCAGCAGCTTGGAGACTAGCGGGAGGGGACTCTACGAGCAGTACTTC	CASSLETSGRGLYEQYF
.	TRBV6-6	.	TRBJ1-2	TGTGCCAGCAGTTACTCGCGGAATTACTATGGCTACACCTTC	CASSYSRNYYGYTF
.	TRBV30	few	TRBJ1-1	TGTGCCTGGAGTGTCCTGCGAAACACTGAAGCTTTCTTT	CAWSVLRNTEAFF
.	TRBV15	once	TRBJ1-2	TGTGCCACCAGCAGAGAAGCAGGGGATGGCTACACCTTC	CATSREAGDGYTF
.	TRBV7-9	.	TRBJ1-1	TGTGCCAGCAGCTTACCAGCCGTGACAGGTGATGAAGCTTTCTTT	CASSLPAVTGDEAFF
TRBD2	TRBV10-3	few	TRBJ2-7	TGTGCCATAAAGTTAACCGGGGGGTCCTACGAGCAGTACTTC	CAIKLTGGSYEQYF
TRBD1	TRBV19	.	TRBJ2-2	TGTGCCAGTAGTATGGGGACAGGGAGACCCGGGGAGCTGTTTTTT	CASSMGTGRPGELFF
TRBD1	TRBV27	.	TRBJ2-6	TGTGCCAGCAGTTTAGGTGGGACAGCTGGGGCCAACGTCCTGACTTTC	CASSLGGTAGANVLTF